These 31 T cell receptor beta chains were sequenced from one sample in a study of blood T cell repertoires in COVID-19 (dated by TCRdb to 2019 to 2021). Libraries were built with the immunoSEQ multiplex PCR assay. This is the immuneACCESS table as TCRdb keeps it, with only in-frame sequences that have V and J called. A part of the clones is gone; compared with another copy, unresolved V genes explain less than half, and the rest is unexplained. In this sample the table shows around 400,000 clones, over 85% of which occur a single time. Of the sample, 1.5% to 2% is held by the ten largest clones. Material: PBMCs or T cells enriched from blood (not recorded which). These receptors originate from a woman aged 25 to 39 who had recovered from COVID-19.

The CDR3 DNA reads as TGTGCCAGCAGCTTAGCGCTAGCGGGGCACAATGAGCAGTTCTTC. It translates to CASSLALAGHNEQFF. The rearrangement links TRBV11-3 to TRBJ2-1, with 9 bases lining up with TRBD2. This CDR3 comprises 15 residues. Germline loops: CDR1 SGHNT, CDR2 YENEEA. V was pared by 1 base and J by 5 bases, with 3 bases of the junction left unmatched. The variable domain in full, completed from reference TRBV11-3 and TRBJ2-1, reads EAGVVQSPRYKIIEKKQPVAFWCNPISGHNTLYWYLQNLGQGPELLIRYENEEAVDDSQLPKDRFSAERLKGVDSTLKIQPAELGDSAVYLCASSLALAGHNEQFFGPGTRLTVL.

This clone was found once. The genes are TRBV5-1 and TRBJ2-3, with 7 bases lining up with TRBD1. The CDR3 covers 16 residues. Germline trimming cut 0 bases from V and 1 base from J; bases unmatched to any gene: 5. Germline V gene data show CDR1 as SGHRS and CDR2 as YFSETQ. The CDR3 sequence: CASSLARTGGTDTQYF. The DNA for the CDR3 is TGCGCCAGCAGCTTGGCCCGGACAGGCGGCACAGATACGCAGTATTTT.

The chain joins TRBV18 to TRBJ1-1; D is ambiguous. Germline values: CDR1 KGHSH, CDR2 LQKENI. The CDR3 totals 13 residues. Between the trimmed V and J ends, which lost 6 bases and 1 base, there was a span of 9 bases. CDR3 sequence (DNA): TGTGCCAGCTCGTCCCAGTGGAACACTGAAGCTTTCTTT. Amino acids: CASSSQWNTEAFF.

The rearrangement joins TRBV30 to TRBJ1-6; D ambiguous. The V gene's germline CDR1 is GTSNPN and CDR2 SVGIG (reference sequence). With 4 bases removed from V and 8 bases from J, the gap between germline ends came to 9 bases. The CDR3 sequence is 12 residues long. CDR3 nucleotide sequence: TGTGCCTGGAACTCCCCGGATTCACCCCTCCACTTT. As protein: CAWNSPDSPLHF.

The CDR3 spells CSASGREDEKLFF. The DNA of the CDR3 is TGCAGTGCTAGTGGGCGGGAGGATGAAAAACTGTTTTTT. The V gene is TRBV20-1, the J gene TRBJ1-4; D not certain. V was trimmed by 3 bases and J by 6 bases, leaving 11 bases between them. This CDR3 spans 13 amino acids. Germline CDR1 reads DFQATT; CDR2 reads SNEGSKA (reference sequence).

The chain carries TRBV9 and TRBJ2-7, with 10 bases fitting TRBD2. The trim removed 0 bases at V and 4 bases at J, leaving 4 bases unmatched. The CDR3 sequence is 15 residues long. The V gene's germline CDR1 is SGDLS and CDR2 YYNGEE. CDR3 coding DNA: TGTGCCAGCAGCGTAGGTGGGACTAGCGATTACGAGCAGTACTTC. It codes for CASSVGGTSDYEQYF. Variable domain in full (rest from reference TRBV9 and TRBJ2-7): DSGVTQTPKHLITATGQRVTLRCSPRSGDLSVYWYQQSLDQGLQFLIQYYNGEERAKGNILERFSAQQFPDLHSELNLSSLELGDSALYFCASSVGGTSDYEQYFGPGTRLTVT.

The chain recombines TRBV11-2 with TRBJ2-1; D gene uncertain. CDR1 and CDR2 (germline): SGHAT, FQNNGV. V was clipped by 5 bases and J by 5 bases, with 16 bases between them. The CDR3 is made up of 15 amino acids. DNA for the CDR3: TGTGCCAGCAGCCGCGCCTGGCTAGGAGACAATGAGCAGTTCTTC. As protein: CASSRAWLGDNEQFF.

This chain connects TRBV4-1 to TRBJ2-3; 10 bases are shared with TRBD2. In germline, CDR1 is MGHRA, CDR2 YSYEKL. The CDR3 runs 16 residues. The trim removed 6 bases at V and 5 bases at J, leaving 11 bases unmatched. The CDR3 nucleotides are TGCGCCAGCAGTTTGCCGGGACTAGCGCTGCTAGATACGCAGTATTTT. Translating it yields CASSLPGLALLDTQYF.

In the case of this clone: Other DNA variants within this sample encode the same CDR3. CDR3 loop: CASSSTTGGNEQFF. As DNA, the CDR3 is TGTGCCAGCAGCTCCACGACAGGGGGCAATGAGCAGTTCTTC. The V gene is TRBV7-3, the J gene TRBJ2-1, with 9 bases fitting TRBD1. CDR3 length: 14 amino acids. The V gene end was trimmed by 4 bases and the J gene end by 6 bases; junction bases not matched to a gene: 4. Germline CDR1 is SGHTA and CDR2 is FQGTGA.

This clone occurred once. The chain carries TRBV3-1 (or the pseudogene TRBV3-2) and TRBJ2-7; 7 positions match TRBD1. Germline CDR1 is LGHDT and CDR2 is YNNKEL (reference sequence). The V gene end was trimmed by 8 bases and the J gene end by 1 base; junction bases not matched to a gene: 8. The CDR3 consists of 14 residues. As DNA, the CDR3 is TGTGCCAGCGGAAGGACAGGCCTATCCTACGAGCAGTACTTC. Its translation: CASGRTGLSYEQYF.

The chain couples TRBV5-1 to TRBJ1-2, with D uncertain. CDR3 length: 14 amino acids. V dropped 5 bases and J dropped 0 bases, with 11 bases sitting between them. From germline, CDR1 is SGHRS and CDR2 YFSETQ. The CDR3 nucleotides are TGCGCCAGCAGTTCCGGAGTCTCTAACTATGGCTACACCTTC. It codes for CASSSGVSNYGYTF.

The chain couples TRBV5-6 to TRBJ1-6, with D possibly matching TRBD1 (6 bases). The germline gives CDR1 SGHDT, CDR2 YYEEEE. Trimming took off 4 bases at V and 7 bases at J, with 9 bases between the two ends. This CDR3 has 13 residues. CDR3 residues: CASSRTGNSPLHF. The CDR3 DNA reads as TGTGCCAGCAGCCGTACAGGGAATTCACCCCTCCACTTT.

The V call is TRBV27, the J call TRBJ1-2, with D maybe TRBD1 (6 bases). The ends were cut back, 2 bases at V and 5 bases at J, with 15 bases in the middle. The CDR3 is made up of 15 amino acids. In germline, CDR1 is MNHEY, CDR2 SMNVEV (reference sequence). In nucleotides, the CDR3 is TGTGCCAGCAGTTTAAGTGGACAGCTATATTATGGCTACACCTTC. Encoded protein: CASSLSGQLYYGYTF.

CDR3 amino acids: CASSWRTGGESPLHF. CDR3 nucleotides: TGTGCCAGCAGTTGGAGGACAGGGGGCGAATCACCCCTCCACTTT. This sequence joins TRBV13 and TRBJ1-6, with 11 bases matching TRBD1. The CDR3 consists of 15 residues. Germline values: CDR1 PRHDT, CDR2 FYEKMQ (reference sequence). The V segment lost 6 bases and the J segment 10 bases; nucleotides outside the gene matches: 8. The complete variable domain, with remaining parts taken from reference TRBV13 and TRBJ1-6, reads AAGVIQSPRHLIKEKRETATLKCYPIPRHDTVYWYQQGPGQDPQFLISFYEKMQSDKGSIPDRFSAQQFSDYHSELNMSSLELGDSALYFCASSWRTGGESPLHFGNGTRLTVT.

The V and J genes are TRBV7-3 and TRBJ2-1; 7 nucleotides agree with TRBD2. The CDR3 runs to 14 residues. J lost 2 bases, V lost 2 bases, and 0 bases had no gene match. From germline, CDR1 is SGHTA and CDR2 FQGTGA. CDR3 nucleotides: TGTGCCAGCAGCTTAGGACTAGCCTACAATGAGCAGTTCTTC. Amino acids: CASSLGLAYNEQFF.

Here the CDR3 DNA reads TGTGCCAGCAGCTTAACCGGGACAGGGGGGCAGCCCCAGCATTTT. It translates to CASSLTGTGGQPQHF. V is TRBV7-8 and J is TRBJ1-5, with TRBD1 matching 11 bases. The CDR3 spans 15 residues. Germline V gene lookup returns CDR1 SGHVS and CDR2 FQNEAQ. V gave up 2 bases and J gave up 7 bases; unmatched junction bases: 4.

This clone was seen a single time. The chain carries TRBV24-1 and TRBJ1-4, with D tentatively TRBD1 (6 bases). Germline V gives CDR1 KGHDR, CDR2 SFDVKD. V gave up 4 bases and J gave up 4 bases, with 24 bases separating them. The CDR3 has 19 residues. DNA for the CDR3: TGTGCCACCAGTGACTCCCTTCCGGGACACCCCAGGGATAATGAAAAACTGTTTTTT. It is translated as CATSDSLPGHPRDNEKLFF.

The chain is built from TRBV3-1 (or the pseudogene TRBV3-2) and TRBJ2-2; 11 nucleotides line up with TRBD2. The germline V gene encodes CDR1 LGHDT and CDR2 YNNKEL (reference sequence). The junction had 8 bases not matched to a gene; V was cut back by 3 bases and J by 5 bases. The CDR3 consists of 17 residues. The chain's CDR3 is CASSQGLAGGRTGELFF. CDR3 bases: TGTGCCAGCAGCCAGGGGCTAGCGGGAGGAAGGACCGGGGAGCTGTTTTTT.

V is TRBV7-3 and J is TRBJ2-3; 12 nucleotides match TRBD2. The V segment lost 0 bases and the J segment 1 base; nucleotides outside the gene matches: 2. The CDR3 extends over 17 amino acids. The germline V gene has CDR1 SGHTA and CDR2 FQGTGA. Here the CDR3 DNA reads TGTGCCAGCAGCTTAACCTCTAGCGGGAGGGGCACAGATACGCAGTATTTT. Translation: CASSLTSSGRGTDTQYF.

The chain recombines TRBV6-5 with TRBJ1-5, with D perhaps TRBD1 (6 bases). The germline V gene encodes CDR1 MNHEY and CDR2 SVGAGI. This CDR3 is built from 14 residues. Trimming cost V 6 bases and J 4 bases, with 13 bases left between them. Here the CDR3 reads CASSPGTRNQPQHF. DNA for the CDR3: TGTGCCAGCAGCCCCGGGACACGGAATCAGCCCCAGCATTTT.

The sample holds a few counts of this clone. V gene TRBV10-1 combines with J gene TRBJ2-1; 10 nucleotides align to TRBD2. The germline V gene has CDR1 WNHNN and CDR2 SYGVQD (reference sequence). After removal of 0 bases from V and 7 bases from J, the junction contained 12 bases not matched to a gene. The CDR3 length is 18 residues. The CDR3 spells CASSESVKREGLGNEQFF. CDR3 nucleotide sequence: TGCGCCAGCAGTGAGTCGGTCAAGCGGGAGGGCCTAGGAAATGAGCAGTTCTTC.

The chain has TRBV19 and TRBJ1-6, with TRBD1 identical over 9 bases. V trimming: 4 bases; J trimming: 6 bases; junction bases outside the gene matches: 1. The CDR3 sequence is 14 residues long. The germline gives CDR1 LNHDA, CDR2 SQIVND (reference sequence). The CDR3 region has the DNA TGTGCCAGTAGTAAACAGGGGGCTAATTCACCCCTCCACTTT. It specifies CASSKQGANSPLHF.

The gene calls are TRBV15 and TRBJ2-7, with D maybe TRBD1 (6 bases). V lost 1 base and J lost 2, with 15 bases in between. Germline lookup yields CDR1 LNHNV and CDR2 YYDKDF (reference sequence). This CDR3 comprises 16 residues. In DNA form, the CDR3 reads TGTGCCACCAGCAGAGGCCGAGGGACATCTACCTACGAGCAGTACTTC. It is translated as CATSRGRGTSTYEQYF. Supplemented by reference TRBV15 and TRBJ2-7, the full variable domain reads DAMVIQNPRYQVTQFGKPVTLSCSQTLNHNVMYWYQQKSSQAPKLLFHYYDKDFNNEADTPDNFQSRRPNTSFCFLDIRSPGLGDTAMYLCATSRGRGTSTYEQYFGPGTRLTVT.

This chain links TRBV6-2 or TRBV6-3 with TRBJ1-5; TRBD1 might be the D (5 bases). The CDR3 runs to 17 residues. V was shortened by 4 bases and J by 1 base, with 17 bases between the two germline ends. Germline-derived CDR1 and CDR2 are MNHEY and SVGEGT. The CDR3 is CASSLWGGLASNQPQHF. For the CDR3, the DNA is TGTGCCAGCAGTTTGTGGGGGGGACTCGCGAGCAATCAGCCCCAGCATTTT.

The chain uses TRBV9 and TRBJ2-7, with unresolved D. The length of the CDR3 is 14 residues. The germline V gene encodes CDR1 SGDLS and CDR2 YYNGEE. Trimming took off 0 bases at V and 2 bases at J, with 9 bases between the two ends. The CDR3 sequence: CASSVDDITYEQYF. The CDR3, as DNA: TGTGCCAGCAGCGTAGATGACATAACCTACGAGCAGTACTTC.

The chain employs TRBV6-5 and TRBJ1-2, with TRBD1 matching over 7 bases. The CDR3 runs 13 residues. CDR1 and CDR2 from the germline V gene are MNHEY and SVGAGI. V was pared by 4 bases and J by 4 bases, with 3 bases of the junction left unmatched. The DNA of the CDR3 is TGTGCCAGCAGTTCAGGACAGGTCTATGGCTACACCTTC. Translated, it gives CASSSGQVYGYTF.

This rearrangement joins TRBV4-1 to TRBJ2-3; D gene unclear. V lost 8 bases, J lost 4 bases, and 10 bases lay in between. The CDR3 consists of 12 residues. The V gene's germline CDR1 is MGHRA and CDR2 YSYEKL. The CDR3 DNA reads TGCGCCAGCGCCCATTCGGCAGATACGCAGTATTTT. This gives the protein CASAHSADTQYF.

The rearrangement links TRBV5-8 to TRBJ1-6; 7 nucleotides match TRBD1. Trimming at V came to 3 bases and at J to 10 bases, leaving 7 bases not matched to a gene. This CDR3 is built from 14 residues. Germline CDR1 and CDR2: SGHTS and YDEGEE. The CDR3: CASSSSQGYSPLHF. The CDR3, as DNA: TGTGCCAGCAGCTCGTCACAGGGGTACTCACCCCTCCACTTT.

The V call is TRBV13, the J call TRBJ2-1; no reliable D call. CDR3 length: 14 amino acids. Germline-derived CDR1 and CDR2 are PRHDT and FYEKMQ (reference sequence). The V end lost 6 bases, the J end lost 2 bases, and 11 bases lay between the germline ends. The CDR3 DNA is TGTGCCAGCAGTTACTCTCGGGCCTACAATGAGCAGTTCTTC. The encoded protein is CASSYSRAYNEQFF.

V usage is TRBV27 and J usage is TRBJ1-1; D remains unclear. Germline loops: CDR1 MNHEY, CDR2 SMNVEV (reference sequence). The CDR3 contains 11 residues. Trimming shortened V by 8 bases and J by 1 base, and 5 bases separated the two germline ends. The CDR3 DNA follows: TGTGCCAGCCTTTGGAACACTGAAGCTTTCTTT. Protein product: CASLWNTEAFF.

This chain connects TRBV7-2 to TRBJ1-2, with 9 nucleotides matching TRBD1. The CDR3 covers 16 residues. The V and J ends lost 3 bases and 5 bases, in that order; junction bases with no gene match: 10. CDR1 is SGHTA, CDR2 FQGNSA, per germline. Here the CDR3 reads CASSFASGQGVYGYTF. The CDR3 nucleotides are TGTGCCAGCAGCTTCGCATCGGGACAGGGTGTTTATGGCTACACCTTC.